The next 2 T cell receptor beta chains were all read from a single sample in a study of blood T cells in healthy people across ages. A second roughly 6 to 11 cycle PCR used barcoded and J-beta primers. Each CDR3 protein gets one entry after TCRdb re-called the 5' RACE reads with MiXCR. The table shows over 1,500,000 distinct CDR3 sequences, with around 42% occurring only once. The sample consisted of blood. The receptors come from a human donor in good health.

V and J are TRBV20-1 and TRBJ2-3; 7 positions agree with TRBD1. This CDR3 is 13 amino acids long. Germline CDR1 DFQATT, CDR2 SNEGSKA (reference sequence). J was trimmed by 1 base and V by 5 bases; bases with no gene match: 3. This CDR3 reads CSAAGTGTDTQYF. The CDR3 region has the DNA TGCAGTGCTGCCGGGACAGGCACAGATACGCAGTATTTT.

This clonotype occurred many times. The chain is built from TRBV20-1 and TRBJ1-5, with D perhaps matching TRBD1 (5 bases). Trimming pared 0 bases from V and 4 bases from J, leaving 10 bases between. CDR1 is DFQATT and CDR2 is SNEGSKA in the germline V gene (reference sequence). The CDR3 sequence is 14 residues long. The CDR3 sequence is CSARDRGVNQPQHF. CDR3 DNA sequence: TGCAGTGCTAGAGATAGAGGGGTAAATCAGCCCCAGCATTTT.